This T cell receptor (beta chain) was obtained from a study of blood T cell repertoires in COVID-19. Data came from immunoSEQ multiplex PCR; TCRdb stores just in-frame clones and leaves some out. The data contain about 160,000 clones, over 65% of them seen just once; the ten biggest clones take up roughly 4.5%. All enrollees were roughly 18 to 89 years old and from approximately 24 US areas. Either two negative PCRs, clearance, or symptom resolution qualified Cohort 3 donors as recovered. Germline V CDR1 and CDR2: LNHNV, YYDKDF (reference sequence). CDR3 length: 15 residues. Trimming stripped 0 bases from V and 0 bases from J, with 8 bases between.

V usage is TRBV15 and J usage is TRBJ1-1; the D is unclear. What was sequenced was PBMCs or T cells enriched from blood (not recorded which). The sequence derives from a woman aged 50 to 60 who had recovered from COVID-19. This CDR3 reads CATSRDRSLNTEAFF. The CDR3 nucleotides are TGTGCCACCAGCAGAGATCGGTCACTGAACACTGAAGCTTTCTTT.